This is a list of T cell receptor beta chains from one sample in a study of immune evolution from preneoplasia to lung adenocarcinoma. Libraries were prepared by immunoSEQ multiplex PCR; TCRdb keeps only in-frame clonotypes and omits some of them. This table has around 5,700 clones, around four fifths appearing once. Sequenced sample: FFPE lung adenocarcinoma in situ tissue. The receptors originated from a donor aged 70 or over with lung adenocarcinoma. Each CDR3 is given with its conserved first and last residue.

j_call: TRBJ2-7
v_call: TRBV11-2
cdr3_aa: CASSLAGGTYEQYF

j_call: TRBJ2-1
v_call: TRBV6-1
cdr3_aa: CASSEEASLLYNEQFF

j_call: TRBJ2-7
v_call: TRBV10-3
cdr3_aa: CAISPRGLYEQYF

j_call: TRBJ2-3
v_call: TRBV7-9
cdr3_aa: CASTFNVGTGRTDTQYF

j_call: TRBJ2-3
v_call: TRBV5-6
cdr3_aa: CASSSLGGADTQYF

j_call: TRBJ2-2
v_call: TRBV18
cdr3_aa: CASSRPGLLNTGELFF

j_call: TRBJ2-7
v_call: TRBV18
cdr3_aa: CASSRGDEQYF

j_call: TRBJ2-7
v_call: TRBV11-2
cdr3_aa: CATKRTSETYEQYF

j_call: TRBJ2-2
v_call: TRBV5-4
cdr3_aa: CASSWTATGELFF

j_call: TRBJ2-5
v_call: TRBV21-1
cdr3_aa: CASSRPEGAGETQYF

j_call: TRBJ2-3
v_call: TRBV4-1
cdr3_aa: CASSQVTFSGGRTDTQYF

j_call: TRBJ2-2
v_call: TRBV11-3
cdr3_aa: CASSWAVNTGELFF

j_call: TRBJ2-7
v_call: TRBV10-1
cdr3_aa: CASSGTGLDEQYF

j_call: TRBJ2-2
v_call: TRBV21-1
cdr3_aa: CASSKLWDRYTGELFF

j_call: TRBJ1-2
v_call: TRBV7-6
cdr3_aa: CASSSYNRESGYTF

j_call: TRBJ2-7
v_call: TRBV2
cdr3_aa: CASKSGEQYF

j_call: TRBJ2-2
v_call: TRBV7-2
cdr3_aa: CASSLGFYNTGELFF

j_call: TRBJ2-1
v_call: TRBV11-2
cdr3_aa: CASSQGLPPFF

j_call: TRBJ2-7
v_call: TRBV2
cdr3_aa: CASSGIRGKGVFAEQYF

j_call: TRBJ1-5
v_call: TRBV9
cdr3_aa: CASSSGGMGSNQPQHF

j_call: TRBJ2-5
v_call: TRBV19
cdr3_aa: CASNPAGARETQYF

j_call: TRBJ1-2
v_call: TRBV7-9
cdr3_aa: CASSPIPYGYTF

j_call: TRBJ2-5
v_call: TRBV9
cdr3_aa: CASSVGDGGGETQYF

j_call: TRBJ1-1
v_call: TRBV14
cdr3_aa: CASSHGRTEAFF